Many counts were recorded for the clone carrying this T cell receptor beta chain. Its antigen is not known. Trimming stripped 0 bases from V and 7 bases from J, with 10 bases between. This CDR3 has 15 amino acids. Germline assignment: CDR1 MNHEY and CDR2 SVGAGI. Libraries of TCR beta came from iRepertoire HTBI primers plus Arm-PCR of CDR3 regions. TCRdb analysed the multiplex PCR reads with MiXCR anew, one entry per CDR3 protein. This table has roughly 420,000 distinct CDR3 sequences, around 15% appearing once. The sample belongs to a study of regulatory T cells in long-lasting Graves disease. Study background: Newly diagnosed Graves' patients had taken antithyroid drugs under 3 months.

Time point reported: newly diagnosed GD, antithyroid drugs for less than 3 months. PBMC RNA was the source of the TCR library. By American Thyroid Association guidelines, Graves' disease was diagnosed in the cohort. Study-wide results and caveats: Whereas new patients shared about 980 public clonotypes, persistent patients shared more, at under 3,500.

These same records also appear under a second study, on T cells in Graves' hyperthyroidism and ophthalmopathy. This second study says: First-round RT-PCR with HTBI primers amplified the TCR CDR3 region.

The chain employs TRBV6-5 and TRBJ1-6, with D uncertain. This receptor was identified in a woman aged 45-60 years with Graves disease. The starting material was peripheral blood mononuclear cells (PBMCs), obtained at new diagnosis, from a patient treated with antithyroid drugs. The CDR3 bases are TGTGCCAGCAGTTACTCTTCACAGAAAAATTCACCCCTCCACTTT. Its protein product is CASSYSSQKNSPLHF.